This TCR beta chain came from a study of graft-versus-host responses after intestinal transplantation. Turning to the study itself: All of the recipients had induction that used anti-thymocyte globulin, then tacrolimus and steroids for around three years. Points from the study as a whole: The recipient marrow held GvH clones, and some of them showed up first in ileum or blood. GvH clone levels peaked in circulation, and this peak was associated with early post-transplant HvG declines. When patients had graft-donor T cell macrochimerism, their allografts held high graft-versus-host to host-versus-graft clonal ratios.

The repertoire was sequenced with immunoSEQ multiplex PCR; TCRdb's copy has only in-frame clones and lacks some. The data contain about 110,000 clones, approximately 94% of them singletons. Remarks on this clone: Antigen specificity is unknown.

The clonotype originates from a human donor who was the organ donor for an intestinal transplant. This sample comprised unstimulated CD4+ T cells sorted from spleen or lymph node cells, obtained before transplant.

DNA of the CDR3: TGTGCCAGCAGTACCTTCTATGGCTACACCTTC. Protein sequence: CASSTFYGYTF. The genes are TRBV9 and TRBJ1-2; D is uncertain. V gave up 5 bases and J gave up 4 bases, with 6 bases separating them. This CDR3 region has 11 residues. The germline gives CDR1 SGDLS, CDR2 YYNGEE.